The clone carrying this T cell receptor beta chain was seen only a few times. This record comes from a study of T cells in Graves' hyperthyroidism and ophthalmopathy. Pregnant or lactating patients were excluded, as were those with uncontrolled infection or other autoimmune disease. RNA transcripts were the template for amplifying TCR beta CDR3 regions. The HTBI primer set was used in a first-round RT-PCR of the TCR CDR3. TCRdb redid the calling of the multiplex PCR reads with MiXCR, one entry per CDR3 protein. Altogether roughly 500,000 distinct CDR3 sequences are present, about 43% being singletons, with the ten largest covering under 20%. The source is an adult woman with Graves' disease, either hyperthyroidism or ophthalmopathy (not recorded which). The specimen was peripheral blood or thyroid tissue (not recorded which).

DNA for the CDR3: TGTGCCACCAGTCCCCCCAGCGGGGGGGTAGATGAGCAGTTCTTC. Protein sequence: CATSPPSGGVDEQFF. The rearrangement links TRBV24-1 to TRBJ2-1, with 10 bases matching TRBD2. In germline, CDR1 is KGHDR, CDR2 SFDVKD. CDR3 length equals 15 residues. With V trimmed by 6 bases and J by 8 bases, 9 bases remained unmatched.